The clone carrying this T cell receptor beta chain was counted between two and nine times. There are 15 residues in the CDR3. V shed 6 bases and J 2 bases; nucleotides not matched to a gene: 4. CDR1 is MNHNY and CDR2 is SVGAGI in the germline V gene (reference sequence). This entry belongs to a study of cytomegalovirus exposure and HLA in healthy donors. PCR employed 60 Vbeta and 13 Jbeta primers. Clones were read by immunoSEQ multiplex PCR, and TCRdb kept only the in-frame ones, dropping some. This sample has approximately 100,000 clones, with about a tenth found just once. The V and J genes are TRBV6-6 and TRBJ2-7; TRBD2 matches at 13 bases. This TCR derives from a man aged 35 to 55 in good health and CMV-seropositive. Sequencing used PBMCs. The CDR3 DNA reads as TGTGCCAGCAGCCCCACTAGCGGGAGGGCCTACGAGCAGTACTTC. Translating gives CASSPTSGRAYEQYF.